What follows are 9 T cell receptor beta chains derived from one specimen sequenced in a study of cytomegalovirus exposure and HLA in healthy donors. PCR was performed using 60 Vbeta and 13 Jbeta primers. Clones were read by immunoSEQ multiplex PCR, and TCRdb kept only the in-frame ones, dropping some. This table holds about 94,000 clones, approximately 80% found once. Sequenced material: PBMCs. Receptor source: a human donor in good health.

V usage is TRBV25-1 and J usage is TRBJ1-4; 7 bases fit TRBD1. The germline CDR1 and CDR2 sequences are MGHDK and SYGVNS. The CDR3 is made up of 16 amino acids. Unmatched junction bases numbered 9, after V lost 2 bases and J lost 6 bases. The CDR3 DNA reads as TGTGCCAGCAGTGAAACCCCCGGGACAGCCCATGAAAAACTGTTTTTT. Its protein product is CASSETPGTAHEKLFF.

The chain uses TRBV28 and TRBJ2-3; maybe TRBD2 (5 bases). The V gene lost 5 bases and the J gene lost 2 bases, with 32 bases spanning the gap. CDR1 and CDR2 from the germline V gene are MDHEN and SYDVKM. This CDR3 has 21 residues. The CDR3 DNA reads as TGTGCCAGCAGTCTCCCCCCCCTTGGGGAGCGGAAGGGTCCATTCACAGATACGCAGTATTTT. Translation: CASSLPPLGERKGPFTDTQYF.

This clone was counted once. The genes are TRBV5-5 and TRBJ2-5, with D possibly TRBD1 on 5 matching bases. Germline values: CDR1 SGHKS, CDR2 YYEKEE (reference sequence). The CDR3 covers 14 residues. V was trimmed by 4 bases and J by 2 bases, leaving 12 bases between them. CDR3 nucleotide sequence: TGTGCCAGCAGCCCGGTAAACAGGCAAGAGACCCAGTACTTC. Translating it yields CASSPVNRQETQYF.

The CDR3 here is CASSATTGPQNRYEQYF. CDR3 in DNA: TGTGCCAGCAGTGCGACGACAGGGCCCCAAAATCGTTACGAGCAGTACTTC. V usage is TRBV28 and J usage is TRBJ2-7; TRBD1 matches 7 bases. The germline V gene has CDR1 MDHEN and CDR2 SYDVKM. The V gene end was trimmed by 5 bases and the J gene end by 4 bases; junction bases not matched to a gene: 17. The CDR3 runs to 17 residues. The entire variable domain, with the rest obtained from reference TRBV28 and TRBJ2-7, is as follows: DVKVTQSSRYLVKRTGEKVFLECVQDMDHENMFWYRQDPGLGLRLIYFSYDVKMKEKGDIPEGYSVSREKKERFSLILESASTNQTSMYLCASSATTGPQNRYEQYFGPGTRLTVT.

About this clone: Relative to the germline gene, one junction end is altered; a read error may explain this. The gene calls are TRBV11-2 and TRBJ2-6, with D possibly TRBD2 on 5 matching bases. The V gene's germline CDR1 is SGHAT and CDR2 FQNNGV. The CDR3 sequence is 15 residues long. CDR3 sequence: CASSLERVGANVLTF. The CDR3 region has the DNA TGTGCCAGCAGCCTAGAGAGGGTCGGGGCCAACGTCCTGACTTTC.

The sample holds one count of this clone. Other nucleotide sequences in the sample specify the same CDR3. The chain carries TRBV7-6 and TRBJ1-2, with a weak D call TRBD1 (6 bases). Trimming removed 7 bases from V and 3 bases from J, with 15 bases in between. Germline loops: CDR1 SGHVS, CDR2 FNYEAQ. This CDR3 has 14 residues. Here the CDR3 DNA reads TGTGCCAGCACCTTGTGGGAGGGGGACTATGGCTACACCTTC. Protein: CASTLWEGDYGYTF.

DNA of the CDR3: TGTGCCAGCAGCCCTCAGACAGGCTACGAGCAGTACTTC. Protein: CASSPQTGYEQYF. V usage is TRBV7-3 and J usage is TRBJ2-7, with TRBD1 as a possible D gene (6 bases). This CDR3 is 13 amino acids long. Per the germline V gene, CDR1 is SGHTA and CDR2 is FQGTGA. Trimming stripped 5 bases from V and 3 bases from J, with 11 bases between.

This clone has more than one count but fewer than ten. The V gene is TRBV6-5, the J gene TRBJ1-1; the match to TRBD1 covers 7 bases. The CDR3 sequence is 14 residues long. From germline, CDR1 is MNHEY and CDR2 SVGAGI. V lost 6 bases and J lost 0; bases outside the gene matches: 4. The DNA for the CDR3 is TGTGCCAGCAGACGGACAGGCCTGAACACTGAAGCTTTCTTT. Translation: CASRRTGLNTEAFF.

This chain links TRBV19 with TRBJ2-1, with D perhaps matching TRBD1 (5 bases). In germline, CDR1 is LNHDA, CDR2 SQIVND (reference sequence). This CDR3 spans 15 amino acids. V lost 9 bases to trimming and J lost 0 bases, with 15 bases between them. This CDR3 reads CASGRTGNSYNEQFF. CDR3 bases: TGTGCCAGCGGACGCACAGGTAACTCCTACAATGAGCAGTTCTTC.